The rows below give T cell receptor beta chains drawn from one sample of a study of cytomegalovirus exposure and HLA in healthy donors. Sequencing used immunoSEQ multiplex PCR; TCRdb keeps in-frame clones, though not all of them. Among 150,000 to 200,000 clones, approximately 74% were seen once, and the ten largest hold under 3.5%. Source material: PBMCs. These receptors were collected from a woman aged 25 to 39 in good health and CMV-seronegative. CDR3s include the opening cysteine and the closing phenylalanine or tryptophan. Fields, in order: V gene, D gene, CDR3 protein. The D gene is left open where the match is weak.

v_gene: TRBV29-1
d_gene: TRBD2
CDR3aa: CSVEGAGGGETQYF

v_gene: TRBV2
d_gene: TRBD1
CDR3aa: CASQGAQGDEQYF

v_gene: TRBV10-2
d_gene: NA
CDR3aa: CASSELAETFQETQYF

v_gene: TRBV25-1
d_gene: TRBD1
CDR3aa: CASSASGGWDTEAFF

v_gene: TRBV6-6
d_gene: NA
CDR3aa: CASERSLREDTQYF

v_gene: TRBV18
d_gene: TRBD1
CDR3aa: CASSPRDRGEAFF

v_gene: TRBV25-1
d_gene: TRBD1
CDR3aa: CASSEDRVLETQYF

v_gene: TRBV28
d_gene: TRBD1
CDR3aa: CASSLGGQNNQPQHF

v_gene: TRBV27
d_gene: NA
CDR3aa: CASSFGHSYNEQFF

v_gene: TRBV27
d_gene: TRBD2
CDR3aa: CASSPLGGADTQYF

v_gene: TRBV7-9
d_gene: NA
CDR3aa: CASSLGVGNEQYF

v_gene: TRBV14
d_gene: NA
CDR3aa: CASRLWGADTQYF

v_gene: TRBV28
d_gene: NA
CDR3aa: CASSTGTYGYTF

v_gene: TRBV28
d_gene: NA
CDR3aa: CASRREGYSGYTF

v_gene: TRBV19
d_gene: NA
CDR3aa: CASTPPEAGYNEQFF

v_gene: TRBV7-2
d_gene: NA
CDR3aa: CASSPSGTQAYEQYF

v_gene: TRBV28
d_gene: NA
CDR3aa: CATWEHSNQPQHF

v_gene: TRBV5-6
d_gene: TRBD1
CDR3aa: CASSFPPGQRNSPLHF

v_gene: TRBV5-1
d_gene: NA
CDR3aa: CASSIQQGSNEKLFF

v_gene: TRBV29-1
d_gene: NA
CDR3aa: CSVARGAFF

v_gene: TRBV5-4
d_gene: TRBD2
CDR3aa: CASSSPSGISGRQTQYF

v_gene: TRBV7-2
d_gene: TRBD1
CDR3aa: CASSLGGQGARVQYF

v_gene: TRBV5-1
d_gene: TRBD2
CDR3aa: CASSLWVGGDEQYF

v_gene: TRBV7-9
d_gene: TRBD1
CDR3aa: CASSSGQTYEQYF

v_gene: TRBV5-5
d_gene: NA
CDR3aa: CASSLGGDSNQPQHF

v_gene: TRBV15
d_gene: NA
CDR3aa: CATSRDVAGVGNTIYF

v_gene: TRBV4-1
d_gene: TRBD2
CDR3aa: CASSHLGTSGGPEQFF

v_gene: TRBV10-1
d_gene: NA
CDR3aa: CASGYYRLSYGYTF